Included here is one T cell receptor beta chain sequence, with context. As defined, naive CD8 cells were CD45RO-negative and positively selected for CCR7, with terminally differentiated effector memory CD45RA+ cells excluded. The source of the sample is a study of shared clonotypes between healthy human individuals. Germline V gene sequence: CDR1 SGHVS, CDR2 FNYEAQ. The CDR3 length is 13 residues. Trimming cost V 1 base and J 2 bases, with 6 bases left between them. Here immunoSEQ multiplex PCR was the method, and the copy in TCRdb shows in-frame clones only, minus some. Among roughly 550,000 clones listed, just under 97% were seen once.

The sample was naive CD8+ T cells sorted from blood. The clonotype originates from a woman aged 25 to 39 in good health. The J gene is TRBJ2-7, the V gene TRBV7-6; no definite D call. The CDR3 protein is CASSLDTTYEQYF. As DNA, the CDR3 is TGTGCCAGCAGCTTAGACACGACCTACGAGCAGTACTTC.